This passage covers 21 T cell receptor beta chains from one sample sequenced in a study of blood T cell repertoires in COVID-19. Clones were sequenced by immunoSEQ multiplex PCR, and TCRdb holds only the in-frame ones, with some missing. The sample yields under 200,000 clones, 79% seen once. The sequenced sample was PBMCs or T cells enriched from blood (not recorded which). The receptors were sampled from a woman in her 70s in a cohort exposed to, infected with or recovered from COVID-19 (not recorded which).

This clone was observed a few times. DNA of the CDR3: TGTGCCAGCGGAGTAGGAGAGGGTCGCGAGCAGTACTTC. Its translation is CASGVGEGREQYF. The V call is TRBV7-2, the J call TRBJ2-7; TRBD2 might be the D (5 bases). Looked up from germline, CDR1 is SGHTA and CDR2 is FQGNSA. The CDR3 has 13 amino acids. V lost 8 bases and J lost 6, with 17 bases in between. Variable domain in full (rest from reference TRBV7-2 and TRBJ2-7): GAGVSQSPSNKVTEKGKDVELRCDPISGHTALYWYRQSLGQGLEFLIYFQGNSAPDKSGLPSDRFSAERTGGSVSTLTIQRTQQEDSAVYLCASGVGEGREQYFGPGTRLTVT.

The genes are TRBV5-4 and TRBJ2-1, with TRBD1 as a possible D gene (6 bases). The V end was cut by 4 bases, the J end by 4 bases, with 12 bases between. This CDR3 spans 14 amino acids. Germline V gene lookup returns CDR1 SGHNT and CDR2 YYREEE (reference sequence). CDR3 DNA: TGTGCCAGCAGCCGGCAGGGGAAGTACAATGAGCAGTTCTTC. Translating it yields CASSRQGKYNEQFF.

The rearrangement joins TRBV5-5 to TRBJ1-5, with 9 bases fitting TRBD1. Looked up from germline, CDR1 is SGHKS and CDR2 is YYEKEE (reference sequence). After removal of 4 bases from V and 4 bases from J, the junction contained 9 bases not matched to a gene. This CDR3 has 16 residues. The CDR3 sequence is CASSPSDRGVNQPQHF. CDR3 DNA: TGTGCCAGCAGCCCTAGTGACAGGGGGGTAAATCAGCCCCAGCATTTT.

The rearrangement joins TRBV5-1 to TRBJ1-3, with TRBD1 matching 10 bases. CDR3 length: 17 residues. V lost 0 bases and J lost 4; bases outside the gene matches: 7. Looked up from germline, CDR1 is SGHRS and CDR2 is YFSETQ. This CDR3 is CASSLGSGTGEGNTIYF. The CDR3 DNA follows: TGCGCCAGCAGCTTGGGCTCCGGGACAGGGGAAGGAAACACCATATATTTT.

V gene TRBV6-5 combines with J gene TRBJ1-1; a weak D match, TRBD1 (5 bases). This CDR3 has 15 residues. The V and J ends lost 2 bases and 4 bases respectively, with 14 bases between them. Germline V CDR1 and CDR2: MNHEY, SVGAGI. CDR3 loop: CASSYESGRVTEAFF. DNA for the CDR3: TGTGCCAGCAGTTACGAATCAGGCAGGGTCACTGAAGCTTTCTTT.

The chain recombines TRBV2 with TRBJ2-7; TRBD1 aligns across 7 bases. Germline V gives CDR1 SNHLY, CDR2 FYNNEI. The CDR3 has 16 amino acids. V shed 7 bases and J 1 base; nucleotides not matched to a gene: 13. CDR3 DNA sequence: TGTGCCAGCATTCCCCTCACAGGGGAGTCGTCCTACGAGCAGTACTTC. Protein: CASIPLTGESSYEQYF.

The chain joins TRBV10-3 to TRBJ1-6; D is unresolved. This CDR3 spans 12 amino acids. Trimming cost V 6 bases and J 10 bases, with 10 bases left between them. CDR1 and CDR2 (germline): ENHRY, SYGVKD. CDR3 sequence (DNA): TGTGCCATCAGGGCCGAGGGCTCACCCCTCCACTTT. It translates to CAIRAEGSPLHF.

This sequence joins TRBV7-9 and TRBJ1-1; 7 nucleotides align to TRBD1. Losses at the gene ends were 5 bases for V and 5 bases for J; bases not matched to a gene: 8. CDR3 size: 14 residues. Germline assignment: CDR1 SEHNR and CDR2 FQNEAQ (reference sequence). The CDR3 DNA is TGTGCCAGCAGCGCGTACAGGGGTGGGACTGAAGCTTTCTTT. This sequence encodes CASSAYRGGTEAFF. The entire variable domain, with the rest obtained from reference TRBV7-9 and TRBJ1-1, is as follows: DTGVSQNPRHKITKRGQNVTFRCDPISEHNRLYWYRQTLGQGPEFLTYFQNEAQLEKSRLLSDRFSAERPKGSFSTLEIQRTEQGDSAMYLCASSAYRGGTEAFFGQGTRLTVV.

The genes are TRBV4-2 and TRBJ2-7; no clear D. CDR3 length: 14 amino acids. The V gene's germline CDR1 is LGHNA and CDR2 YNFKEQ. Trimming removed 0 bases at V and 0 bases at J, with 6 bases between. The CDR3 region is CASSQDWSSYEQYF. CDR3 nucleotides: TGTGCCAGCAGCCAAGACTGGAGCTCCTACGAGCAGTACTTC.

This chain connects TRBV19 to TRBJ2-3, with a possible D match to TRBD2 (7 bases). CDR3 size: 16 residues. The V end was cut by 1 base, the J end by 2 bases, with 13 bases between. Germline CDR1 and CDR2: LNHDA and SQIVND (reference sequence). CDR3 nucleotides: TGTGCCAGTAGTATAGTGGCGGGGGCTACCACAGATACGCAGTATTTT. Translation gives CASSIVAGATTDTQYF.

V and J are TRBV10-3 and TRBJ1-5, with D uncertain. Germline loops: CDR1 ENHRY, CDR2 SYGVKD. This CDR3 comprises 13 residues. The V and J ends lost 3 bases and 3 bases respectively, with 6 bases between them. CDR3 region: CAISEQPNQPQHF. The CDR3, as DNA: TGTGCCATCAGTGAACAGCCCAATCAGCCCCAGCATTTT.

The chain carries TRBV6-5 and TRBJ1-1; 7 bases match TRBD1. Germline loops: CDR1 MNHEY, CDR2 SVGAGI. V was clipped by 2 bases and J by 0 bases; unmatched bases: 3. The length of the CDR3 is 15 residues. This CDR3 reads CASSYAGTVNTEAFF. The CDR3 DNA sequence: TGTGCCAGCAGTTACGCCGGGACAGTGAACACTGAAGCTTTCTTT.

The chain has TRBV20-1 and TRBJ1-5, with a tentative D call TRBD1 (5 bases). The V gene's germline CDR1 is DFQATT and CDR2 SNEGSKA (reference sequence). The CDR3 runs to 13 residues. The germline V and J ends were trimmed by 3 bases and 2 bases, with 8 bases remaining between them. The DNA for the CDR3 is TGCAGTGCTAGTATCAGGGGCAATCAGCCCCAGCATTTT. Translated, it gives CSASIRGNQPQHF.

CDR3 DNA sequence: TGTGCCAGCAGCTTGCAGGGGCTCCTGAACACTGAAGCTTTCTTT. Translated: CASSLQGLLNTEAFF. The chain uses TRBV5-6 and TRBJ1-1, with D possibly matching TRBD1 (6 bases). Per germline, CDR1 SGHDT and CDR2 YYEEEE. This CDR3 is built from 15 residues. The V gene lost 1 base and the J gene lost 0 bases, with 10 bases spanning the gap.

The chain employs TRBV28 and TRBJ1-1; 7 bases are shared with TRBD1. CDR1 and CDR2 (germline): MDHEN, SYDVKM. The V and J ends lost 8 bases and 7 bases, in that order; junction bases with no gene match: 7. The CDR3 contains 12 residues. The CDR3 bases are TGTGCCAGCGACCGACAGGGATTTGAAGCTTTCTTT. Translation gives CASDRQGFEAFF.

The chain combines TRBV27 with TRBJ2-2, with D tentatively TRBD1 (5 bases). Germline values: CDR1 MNHEY, CDR2 SMNVEV (reference sequence). The ends were cut back, 10 bases at V and 6 bases at J, with 18 bases in the middle. CDR3 length: 14 amino acids. In nucleotides, the CDR3 is TGTGCCACCCGCTTTGATAGCAGGGCCGGGGAGCTGTTTTTT. This translates into CATRFDSRAGELFF.

The chain couples TRBV4-1 to TRBJ1-1; D is perhaps TRBD1 (5 bases). The V gene's germline CDR1 is MGHRA and CDR2 YSYEKL. Trimming cost V 0 bases and J 5 bases, with 13 bases left between them. The CDR3 is 15 amino acids. This chain's CDR3 is CASSQEDVRGTEAFF. The DNA of the CDR3 is TGCGCCAGCAGCCAAGAGGACGTCCGGGGGACTGAAGCTTTCTTT.

The chain carries TRBV6-2 or TRBV6-3 and TRBJ1-1, with D maybe TRBD1 (5 bases). The V gene's germline CDR1 is MNHEY and CDR2 SVGEGT. The V end lost 5 bases, the J end lost 1 base, and 14 bases lay between the germline ends. The CDR3 is 15 amino acids. The CDR3 region has the DNA TGTGCCAGCAGTCCCGGTGGGGCTGGGAACACTGAAGCTTTCTTT. Translated: CASSPGGAGNTEAFF.

This sequence joins TRBV28 and TRBJ1-2; the match to TRBD1 covers 7 bases. The CDR3 has 14 residues. V shed 4 bases and J 4 bases; nucleotides not matched to a gene: 6. Germline lookup yields CDR1 MDHEN and CDR2 SYDVKM. CDR3: CASSSQGPLYGYTF. The CDR3, as DNA: TGTGCCAGCAGTTCACAGGGGCCACTCTATGGCTACACCTTC.

The chain combines TRBV5-5 with TRBJ1-5; D is ambiguous. Deletions cut 7 bases from V and 5 bases from J, with 10 bases between. Per the germline V gene, CDR1 is SGHKS and CDR2 is YYEKEE (reference sequence). The CDR3 totals 12 residues. DNA for the CDR3: TGTGCCAGCCCCCCGGAGGATCAGCCCCAGCATTTT. It yields the protein CASPPEDQPQHF.

The genes are TRBV6-1 and TRBJ1-2; 8 bases are a match to TRBD1. With V trimmed by 2 bases and J by 7 bases, 21 bases remained unmatched. This CDR3 is 19 amino acids long. Germline lookup yields CDR1 MNHNS and CDR2 SASEGT. CDR3 bases: TGTGCCAGCAGTGAATTTCCCACCTTAGGTGGGACAGGTAGGGGTGGCTACACCTTC. Its protein is CASSEFPTLGGTGRGGYTF.